The rows below give T cell receptor beta chains drawn from one sample of a study of blood T cell repertoires in COVID-19. Method: immunoSEQ multiplex PCR; TCRdb's copy keeps in-frame clones and lacks some. The table records around 28,000 clones, roughly nine tenths of them present only once. The sequencing input was peripheral blood. The receptor set was obtained from an elderly man with acute or convalescent COVID-19. Both conserved end residues are part of each CDR3.

TRBV5-6	TRBJ2-1	CASSLLSGLGDNEQFF
TRBV11-1	TRBJ2-5	CASSPRLVQETQYF
TRBV6-1	TRBJ1-1	CASSEYWATEAFF
TRBV7-2	TRBJ1-4	CASSNPWGGEKLFF
TRBV28	TRBJ2-7	CASSRSYEQYF
TRBV6-2/TRBV6-3	TRBJ1-1	CASSRGNTEAFF
TRBV3-1/TRBV3-2	TRBJ2-1	CASSLGLASIIRWGEQFF
TRBV7-9	TRBJ2-1	CASSFLSEYNEQFF
TRBV12-3/TRBV12-4	TRBJ1-4	CASSPGGELFF
TRBV5-8	TRBJ1-1	CASSVDRNTEAFF
TRBV12-3/TRBV12-4	TRBJ1-6	CASSGSYNSPLHF
TRBV10-3	TRBJ2-1	CAIRGTGGIDEQFF
TRBV9	TRBJ1-5	CASSPPGVGRGRTLGQPQHF
TRBV6-5	TRBJ1-2	CASSTQGYGYTF
TRBV19	TRBJ2-1	CASSIGRDRADEQFF
TRBV30	TRBJ2-1	CAWSVAGGIGQFF
TRBV30	TRBJ2-5	CAWAFGGAGETQYF